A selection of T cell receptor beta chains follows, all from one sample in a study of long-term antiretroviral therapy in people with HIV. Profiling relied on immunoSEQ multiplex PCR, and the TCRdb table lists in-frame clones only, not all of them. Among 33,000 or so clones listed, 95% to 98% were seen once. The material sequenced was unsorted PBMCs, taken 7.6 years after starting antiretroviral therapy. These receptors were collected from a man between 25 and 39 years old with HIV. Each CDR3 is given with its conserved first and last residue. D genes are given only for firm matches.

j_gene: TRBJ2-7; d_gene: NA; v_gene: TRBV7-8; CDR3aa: CASSLPRWRPYEQYF
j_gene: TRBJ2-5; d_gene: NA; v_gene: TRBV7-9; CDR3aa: CASSLDWEQETQYF
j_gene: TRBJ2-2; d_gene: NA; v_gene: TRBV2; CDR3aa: CASSEAPGWGHTGELFF
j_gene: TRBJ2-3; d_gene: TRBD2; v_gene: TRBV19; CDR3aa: CASSRTSGGTDTQYF
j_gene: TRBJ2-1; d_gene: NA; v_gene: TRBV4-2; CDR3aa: CASSQGGRTDEQFF
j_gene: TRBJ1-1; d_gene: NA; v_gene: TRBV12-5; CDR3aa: CASGLGGYTEAFF
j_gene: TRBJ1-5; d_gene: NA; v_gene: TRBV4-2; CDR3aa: CASSQGVRGGSNQPQHF
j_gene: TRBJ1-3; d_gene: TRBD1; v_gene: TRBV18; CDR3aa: CASSQGARGNTIYF
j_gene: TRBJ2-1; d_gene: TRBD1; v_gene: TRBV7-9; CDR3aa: CASEPHRGNEQFF
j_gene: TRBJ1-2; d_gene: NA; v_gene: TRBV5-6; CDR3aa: CASSNQGGGYTF